One sample yielded the 15 T cell receptor beta chains listed below, sequenced in a study of cytomegalovirus exposure and HLA in healthy donors. With 60 Vbeta and 13 Jbeta primers, the PCR was carried out. Generated by immunoSEQ multiplex PCR, the TCRdb table keeps only in-frame clones and is missing some. The sample yields fewer than 250,000 clones, 74% seen once. What was sequenced was PBMCs. The receptors were gathered from a young woman in good health and CMV-seropositive.

The V call is TRBV28, the J call TRBJ1-5, with 9 bases aligning to TRBD1. The CDR3 is made up of 21 amino acids. Germline V lookup: CDR1 MDHEN, CDR2 SYDVKM. V shed 6 bases and J 4 bases; nucleotides not matched to a gene: 25. The CDR3 is CASSQPGTGFLQRNGNQPQHF. As DNA, the CDR3 is TGTGCCAGCAGCCAACCGGGGACAGGGTTTCTCCAGAGAAACGGAAATCAGCCCCAGCATTTT.

The CDR3 here is CATTSSGSQETQYF. The CDR3 DNA is TGTGCCACCACCTCTAGCGGCTCCCAAGAGACCCAGTACTTC. The chain is built from TRBV6-9 and TRBJ2-5, with TRBD2 matching 7 bases. The CDR3 is 14 residues long. With 10 bases clipped from V and 1 base from J, the junction kept 9 bases outside the gene matches. Germline CDR1 MNHGY, CDR2 SVAAGI.

This chain links TRBV4-1 with TRBJ2-7, with D possibly being TRBD2 (6 bases). The germline CDR1 and CDR2 sequences are MGHRA and YSYEKL. The CDR3 runs to 16 residues. Trimming shortened V by 1 base and J by 3 bases, and 16 bases separated the two germline ends. The CDR3: CASSQAGTPHVYEQYF. As DNA, the CDR3 is TGCGCCAGCAGCCAAGCCGGGACTCCTCACGTCTACGAGCAGTACTTC.

This clone was counted a few times. The chain uses TRBV6-1 and TRBJ2-1; TRBD2 matches at 9 bases. From germline, CDR1 is MNHNS and CDR2 SASEGT. The CDR3 consists of 15 residues. Trimming removed 1 base from V and 8 bases from J; junction bases left unmatched: 6. For the CDR3, the DNA is TGTGCCAGCAGTGAAGGTAGCGGGAGTATATATGAGCAGTTCTTC. This codes for CASSEGSGSIYEQFF.

On this clone itself: This CDR3 is also generated by other DNA sequences in the sample. The chain couples TRBV4-1 to TRBJ2-3, with D possibly TRBD2 on 5 matching bases. This CDR3 contains 15 residues. Per germline, CDR1 MGHRA and CDR2 YSYEKL. Trimming cost V 4 bases and J 5 bases, with 16 bases left between them. The CDR3: CASSLRTGSGDTQYF. The CDR3 DNA sequence: TGCGCCAGCAGCCTGAGGACTGGGAGTGGAGATACGCAGTATTTT.

The chain joins TRBV7-2 to TRBJ2-5, with D possibly being TRBD1 (5 bases). CDR3 size: 15 residues. The V gene's germline CDR1 is SGHTA and CDR2 FQGNSA. The V and J ends lost 2 bases and 5 bases respectively, with 15 bases between them. CDR3 amino acids: CASSLTQASVETQYF. The CDR3 DNA follows: TGTGCCAGCAGCTTAACACAGGCCAGCGTGGAGACCCAGTACTTC.

The chain employs TRBV25-1 and TRBJ2-5; 7 nucleotides line up with TRBD1. Germline values: CDR1 MGHDK, CDR2 SYGVNS. The CDR3 covers 13 residues. Losses at the gene ends were 8 bases for V and 6 bases for J; bases not matched to a gene: 9. The chain's CDR3 is CASALRGRKTQYF. The CDR3 DNA follows: TGTGCCAGCGCTCTTAGGGGGCGGAAGACCCAGTACTTC.

This chain links TRBV6-1 with TRBJ2-3; TRBD1 might be the D (6 bases). V lost 0 bases and J lost 6, with 16 bases in between. The CDR3 has 16 amino acids. Germline V CDR1 and CDR2: MNHNS, SASEGT. The CDR3 nucleotides are TGTGCCAGCAGTGAAGCGCGTGGGACAACCCTCGATACGCAGTATTTT. Amino acid sequence: CASSEARGTTLDTQYF.

This clone was seen only a few times. V usage is TRBV5-4 and J usage is TRBJ2-1; D perhaps matches TRBD2 (5 bases). Germline CDR1 reads SGHNT; CDR2 reads YYREEE (reference sequence). V was pared by 9 bases and J by 8 bases, with 18 bases between. The CDR3 runs to 13 residues. The CDR3 region has the DNA TGTGCCACCAGGAATACTCCCGGGGATGAGCAGTTCTTC. This codes for CATRNTPGDEQFF.

This rearrangement joins TRBV18 to TRBJ2-3, with TRBD2 matching 8 bases. V shed 0 bases and J 5 bases; nucleotides not matched to a gene: 10. CDR3 length equals 17 residues. CDR1 is KGHSH and CDR2 is LQKENI in the germline V gene. The CDR3 here is CASSPPGLAGGGDTQYF. The CDR3 DNA is TGTGCCAGCTCACCACCGGGACTCGCGGGAGGCGGAGATACGCAGTATTTT.

There are a few counts of this clone. The chain couples TRBV7-6 to TRBJ2-7; perhaps TRBD2 as D (6 bases). The CDR3 is 15 residues long. Germline CDR1 reads SGHVS; CDR2 reads FNYEAQ. Trimming removed 5 bases from V and 2 bases from J, with 16 bases in between. CDR3 nucleotides: TGTGCCAGCAGCCCCCGGGACTCCGGTCCCTACGAGCAGTACTTC. Protein sequence: CASSPRDSGPYEQYF.

This sequence joins TRBV5-4 and TRBJ2-1, with 7 bases that match TRBD1. The CDR3 sequence is 13 residues long. Germline V gene lookup returns CDR1 SGHNT and CDR2 YYREEE (reference sequence). Losses at the gene ends were 1 base for V and 6 bases for J; bases not matched to a gene: 1. The CDR3 sequence is CASSLYRGNEQFF. In DNA, the CDR3 is TGTGCCAGCAGCTTGTACAGGGGCAATGAGCAGTTCTTC.

This clone was recorded a few times. The V call is TRBV6-1, the J call TRBJ1-6, with a weak D call TRBD1 (5 bases). Germline CDR1 reads MNHNS; CDR2 reads SASEGT. The CDR3 consists of 16 residues. Trimming took 3 bases from V and 0 from J, leaving 9 bases between them. Here the CDR3 reads CASSEDTSSYNSPLHF. In DNA, the CDR3 is TGTGCCAGCAGTGAGGACACGAGCTCCTATAATTCACCCCTCCACTTT.

This clone was picked up one time. V gene TRBV11-1 combines with J gene TRBJ2-5, with a tentative D call TRBD1 (5 bases). Germline-derived CDR1 and CDR2 are SGHAT and FQDESV (reference sequence). The CDR3 has 16 residues. V was cut by 4 bases and J by 5 bases, with 20 bases left in between. The CDR3 spells CASSSRTGLRGETQYF. CDR3 DNA: TGTGCCAGCAGCTCCCGGACGGGCCTAAGGGGTGAGACCCAGTACTTC.

The genes are TRBV12-5 and TRBJ1-4; TRBD1 matches 7 bases. This CDR3 is 15 amino acids long. Germline V gene data show CDR1 as LGHNT and CDR2 as FRNRAP. The V gene end was trimmed by 5 bases and the J gene end by 8 bases; junction bases not matched to a gene: 11. CDR3 in amino acids: CASGPYRGAREKLFF. The DNA for the CDR3 is TGTGCTAGTGGTCCCTACAGGGGTGCGAGGGAAAAACTGTTTTTT.